These 14 T cell receptor beta chains came from one sample sequenced in a study of OX40 agonist ivuxolimab in advanced cancers. The table came from immunoSEQ multiplex PCR; TCRdb's copy has only in-frame clones and leaves some out. Altogether over 50,000 clones are present, roughly 80% being singletons, with the ten largest covering 3% to 4.5%. The sequenced sample was CD4+ or CD8+ T cells sorted from blood, obtained in a trial of the OX40 agonist ivuxolimab. These receptors came from an adult with an advanced solid tumor such as melanoma, head and neck, liver or kidney cancer.

This clone occurred a few times. The chain carries TRBV7-2 and TRBJ1-3, with D uncertain. The ends were cut back, 4 bases at V and 0 bases at J, with 7 bases in the middle. Germline V CDR1 and CDR2: SGHTA, FQGNSA. This CDR3 region has 14 residues. In nucleotides, the CDR3 is TGTGCCAGCAGCTCTTTCGTCTCTGGAAACACCATATATTTT. Its protein product is CASSSFVSGNTIYF.

The chain couples TRBV28 to TRBJ2-2; D possibly corresponds to TRBD1 (6 bases). The CDR3 is made up of 15 amino acids. Germline CDR1 is MDHEN and CDR2 is SYDVKM. Trimming shortened V by 5 bases and J by 2 bases, and 12 bases separated the two germline ends. CDR3 in amino acids: CASSVRQANTGELFF. The CDR3 DNA reads TGTGCCAGCAGTGTCCGACAGGCAAACACCGGGGAGCTGTTTTTT.

The chain uses TRBV28 and TRBJ1-2; D is unclear. The CDR3 loop spans 13 amino acids. The V and J ends lost 5 bases and 8 bases respectively, with 15 bases between them. Germline CDR1 and CDR2: MDHEN and SYDVKM. CDR3 sequence reads: CASSRTQTHGYTF. The CDR3 nucleotides are TGTGCCAGCAGTAGGACCCAAACCCACGGCTACACCTTC.

The chain couples TRBV7-2 to TRBJ2-2; 9 nucleotides agree with TRBD1. This CDR3 is built from 16 residues. J was trimmed by 1 base and V by 4 bases; bases with no gene match: 4. Per germline, CDR1 SGHTA and CDR2 FQGNSA. The CDR3 here is CASSSRQGVNTGELFF. The CDR3, as DNA: TGTGCCAGCAGCTCCCGACAGGGGGTGAACACCGGGGAGCTGTTTTTT.

CDR3 sequence reads: CASSSLAGVQETQYF. CDR3 nucleotides: TGTGCCAGTAGTTCTCTAGCGGGGGTACAAGAGACCCAGTACTTC. The chain couples TRBV19 to TRBJ2-5; 10 positions match TRBD2. V trimming: 5 bases; J trimming: 2 bases; junction bases outside the gene matches: 5. The CDR3 has 15 residues. Germline CDR1 LNHDA, CDR2 SQIVND (reference sequence).

CDR3 coding DNA: TGTGCCAGCAGCTTACGCGGTAGGGAGACCCAGTACTTC. Translation: CASSLRGRETQYF. This chain joins TRBV7-2 and TRBJ2-5; D not resolved. V dropped 2 bases and J dropped 5 bases, with 9 bases sitting between them. Germline V gives CDR1 SGHTA, CDR2 FQGNSA. The CDR3 loop spans 13 amino acids.

Written as DNA, the CDR3 is TGTGCCAGCATTTTTGATCCTACCGCCCCTTACGAGCAGTACTTC. This encodes CASIFDPTAPYEQYF. This chain connects TRBV2 to TRBJ2-7; D gene uncertain. CDR1 SNHLY and CDR2 FYNNEI come from the germline V gene. There are 15 residues in the CDR3. V lost 7 bases, J lost 4 bases, and 20 bases lay in between. The whole variable domain, remainder taken from reference TRBV2 and TRBJ2-7, is EPEVTQTPSHQVTQMGQEVILRCVPISNHLYFYWYRQILGQKVEFLVSFYNNEISEKSEIFDDQFSVERPDGSNFTLKIRSTKLEDSAMYFCASIFDPTAPYEQYFGPGTRLTVT.

The gene calls are TRBV6-5 and TRBJ1-1; D is undetermined. The CDR3 has 15 amino acids. Deletions cut 2 bases from V and 0 bases from J, with 10 bases between. Per germline, CDR1 MNHEY and CDR2 SVGAGI. CDR3: CASSYNPTMNTEAFF. The CDR3 bases are TGTGCCAGCAGTTACAACCCAACCATGAACACTGAAGCTTTCTTT.

In its sample, this clone was seen once. V gene TRBV5-1 combines with J gene TRBJ2-1; maybe TRBD2 (5 bases). The CDR3 is 14 residues long. The V and J ends lost 2 bases and 3 bases respectively, with 9 bases between them. Germline V CDR1 and CDR2: SGHRS, YFSETQ. CDR3 sequence: CASSFERFYNEQFF. The CDR3 DNA reads as TGCGCCAGCAGCTTTGAGCGGTTCTACAATGAGCAGTTCTTC.

The chain couples TRBV19 to TRBJ1-3; D is perhaps TRBD1 (5 bases). With 3 bases removed from V and 0 bases from J, the gap between germline ends came to 9 bases. CDR3 length equals 15 residues. Germline V gives CDR1 LNHDA, CDR2 SQIVND (reference sequence). In DNA form, the CDR3 reads TGTGCCAGTAGTATCGACAGCTCCTCTGGAAACACCATATATTTT. Its translation: CASSIDSSSGNTIYF.

The rearrangement uses TRBV6-5 and TRBJ2-2; unclear D gene. Germline lookup yields CDR1 MNHEY and CDR2 SVGAGI. This CDR3 is built from 14 residues. Trimming took 6 bases from V and 7 from J, leaving 15 bases between them. The CDR3 coding sequence is TGTGCCAGCAGCCCTACCTTGACGTACGGGGAGCTGTTTTTT. It encodes CASSPTLTYGELFF.

The chain carries TRBV30 and TRBJ2-7, with a weak D call TRBD1 (7 bases). This CDR3 contains 13 residues. Germline CDR1 reads GTSNPN; CDR2 reads SVGIG (reference sequence). Trimming left V 2 bases short and J 9 bases short, with 17 bases between. Written as DNA, the CDR3 is TGTGCCTGGAGTCGCGGGACAGCCCCCGGGCAGTACTTC. Residues: CAWSRGTAPGQYF.

The rearrangement links TRBV9 to TRBJ2-7; 13 nucleotides align to TRBD2. The germline V gene encodes CDR1 SGDLS and CDR2 YYNGEE. Unmatched junction bases numbered 11, after V lost 0 bases and J lost 2 bases. This CDR3 contains 19 residues. The CDR3 coding sequence is TGTGCCAGCAGCGTAGAGCCCATTGGGGGACTAGCGGGGACCTACGAGCAGTACTTC. It codes for CASSVEPIGGLAGTYEQYF.

This chain links TRBV19 with TRBJ1-5, with 9 bases lining up with TRBD1. Unmatched junction bases numbered 4, after V lost 3 bases and J lost 1 base. This CDR3 comprises 16 residues. Germline CDR1 reads LNHDA; CDR2 reads SQIVND (reference sequence). As DNA, the CDR3 is TGTGCCAGTAGTATGGGGGGGACAGGGAGCAATCAGCCCCAGCATTTT. This encodes CASSMGGTGSNQPQHF.